The 31 T cell receptor beta chains below all came from one sample that was sequenced in a study of CD8+ T cells in alopecia areata. cDNA reverse transcribed from extracted RNA served as the sequencing template. Clones were read by immunoSEQ multiplex PCR, and TCRdb kept only the in-frame ones, dropping some. The data show around 150,000 clones, less than 75% seen once. Sequencing used CD8+ T cells sorted from blood. All receptors derive from a human donor in good health.

The rearrangement joins TRBV7-9 to TRBJ2-7; tentative D call: TRBD2 (5 bases). Germline V gives CDR1 SEHNR, CDR2 FQNEAQ (reference sequence). V lost 5 bases to trimming and J lost 4 bases, with 9 bases between them. The CDR3 is 12 residues long. The CDR3 loop reads CASSRGGYEQYF. CDR3 in DNA: TGTGCCAGCAGCCGCGGCGGGTACGAGCAGTACTTC.

The chain recombines TRBV29-1 with TRBJ2-1, with D perhaps matching TRBD1 or TRBD2 (5 bases each). Between the trimmed V and J ends, which lost 7 bases and 8 bases, there was a span of 18 bases. The CDR3 is made up of 13 amino acids. Looked up from germline, CDR1 is SQVTM and CDR2 is ANQGSEA. The CDR3 DNA follows: TGCAGCGAAGACGGGGCCCGGCCCCATGAGCAGTTCTTC. Translated: CSEDGARPHEQFF.

The chain's CDR3 is CASSRVRFWEPQHF. The CDR3 nucleotides are TGTGCCAGCAGTCGGGTTCGATTTTGGGAGCCCCAGCATTTT. The V gene is TRBV6-6, the J gene TRBJ1-5, with D unclear. The CDR3 runs to 14 residues. Germline CDR1 reads MNHNY; CDR2 reads SVGAGI (reference sequence). V lost 5 bases and J 8 bases, leaving 16 bases between the germline ends.

This clone was seen only a few times. The same CDR3 also results from other DNA sequences found in this sample. The chain links TRBV29-1 to TRBJ2-5; D gene unclear. The CDR3 has 10 residues. The V gene's germline CDR1 is SQVTM and CDR2 ANQGSEA. V shed 1 base and J shed 5 bases, with 2 bases lying between them. This CDR3 reads CSVEAETQYF. CDR3 in DNA: TGCAGCGTTGAAGCGGAGACCCAGTACTTC.

This chain links TRBV28 with TRBJ1-1; D uncertain. The germline gives CDR1 MDHEN, CDR2 SYDVKM. The V end lost 3 bases, the J end lost 6 bases, and 8 bases lay between the germline ends. CDR3 length: 12 residues. CDR3 sequence (DNA): TGTGCCAGCAGTTTCCCGGGCCCTGAAGCTTTCTTT. Encoded protein: CASSFPGPEAFF.

This clone was picked up a small number of times. The chain has TRBV13 and TRBJ2-1; maybe TRBD1 (6 bases). V was cut by 5 bases and J by 5 bases, with 13 bases left in between. This CDR3 contains 14 residues. CDR1 and CDR2 (germline): PRHDT, FYEKMQ (reference sequence). CDR3 nucleotides: TGTGCCAGCAGCAACGGACCAGGGGACAATGAGCAGTTCTTC. This gives the protein CASSNGPGDNEQFF.

V gene TRBV10-3 combines with J gene TRBJ2-7; weak D call: TRBD2 (6 bases). Germline V gives CDR1 ENHRY, CDR2 SYGVKD. Trimming removed 8 bases from V and 4 bases from J, with 15 bases in between. CDR3 length: 13 residues. The CDR3 bases are TGTGCCATCGAGGGTAGCGGAACTTACGAGCAGTACTTC. This translates into CAIEGSGTYEQYF.

The CDR3 loop is CASSYYSGYGYTF. The CDR3 bases are TGTGCCAGCAGTTACTACTCAGGCTATGGCTACACCTTC. The V gene is TRBV6-5, the J gene TRBJ1-2; D is undetermined. Between the trimmed V and J ends, which lost 1 base and 4 bases, there was a span of 7 bases. This CDR3 has 13 residues. CDR1 is MNHEY, CDR2 SVGAGI, per germline.

CDR3 region: CASSVAVFSYEQYF. CDR3 bases: TGTGCCAGCAGCGTAGCGGTCTTCTCCTACGAGCAGTACTTC. V and J are TRBV9 and TRBJ2-7; D gene uncertain. The CDR3 is made up of 14 amino acids. CDR1 SGDLS and CDR2 YYNGEE come from the germline V gene. The V and J ends lost 0 bases and 0 bases respectively, with 7 bases between them.

This chain links TRBV29-1 with TRBJ2-1; perhaps TRBD1 as D (7 bases). CDR3 length equals 14 residues. Germline V gene data show CDR1 as SQVTM and CDR2 as ANQGSEA. V was shortened by 8 bases and J by 4 bases, with 18 bases between the two germline ends. The CDR3 sequence is CSLATGQVYNEQFF. In DNA, the CDR3 is TGCAGCCTAGCGACTGGACAGGTATACAATGAGCAGTTCTTC.

In regard to this clone: Within the sample, other DNA sequences also encode this same CDR3. The CDR3 DNA reads as TGCGCCAGCAGCTTGGGAGGGAACACTGAAGCTTTCTTT. Its protein product is CASSLGGNTEAFF. The rearrangement joins TRBV5-1 to TRBJ1-1, with D unclear. CDR1 SGHRS and CDR2 YFSETQ come from the germline V gene. Trimming removed 0 bases from V and 1 base from J, with 4 bases in between. The CDR3 runs 13 residues.

J is TRBJ1-1 and V is TRBV19; possibly TRBD1 for D (6 bases). CDR1 and CDR2 from the germline V gene are LNHDA and SQIVND (reference sequence). The CDR3 has 13 amino acids. The V end was cut by 6 bases, the J end by 4 bases, with 12 bases between. The CDR3 region has the DNA TGTGCCAGTAGGCGGACAGAATCCACTGAAGCTTTCTTT. It specifies CASRRTESTEAFF.

This sequence joins TRBV25-1 and TRBJ1-1; no reliable D call. V shed 7 bases and J shed 0 bases, with 9 bases lying between them. This CDR3 is 13 amino acids long. The germline V gene has CDR1 MGHDK and CDR2 SYGVNS. Here the CDR3 reads CASNNKMNTEAFF. The CDR3 DNA reads TGTGCCAGCAACAACAAAATGAACACTGAAGCTTTCTTT. The entire variable domain, with the rest obtained from reference TRBV25-1 and TRBJ1-1, is as follows: EADIYQTPRYLVIGTGKKITLECSQTMGHDKMYWYQQDPGMELHLIHYSYGVNSTEKGDLSSESTVSRIRTEHFPLTLESARPSHTSQYLCASNNKMNTEAFFGQGTRLTVV.

This clone was detected a few times. The J gene is TRBJ2-1, the V gene TRBV7-9; no firm D call. The CDR3 is 12 amino acids. Per the germline V gene, CDR1 is SEHNR and CDR2 is FQNEAQ (reference sequence). Trimming shortened V by 1 base and J by 9 bases, and 7 bases separated the two germline ends. CDR3 DNA: TGTGCCAGCAGCTTAGAGGGCAGTGAGCAGTTCTTC. Protein: CASSLEGSEQFF.

This clone was recorded a few times. Written as DNA, the CDR3 is TGTGCCAGCAGTGACTCGGGCAGCTACTATGGCTACACCTTC. Translating gives CASSDSGSYYGYTF. V gene TRBV2 combines with J gene TRBJ1-2; D not resolved. Trimming left V 3 bases short and J 3 bases short, with 11 bases between. The V gene's germline CDR1 is SNHLY and CDR2 FYNNEI. The CDR3 length is 14 residues.

The chain couples TRBV6-5 to TRBJ1-5, with a weak D call TRBD1 (5 bases). The V end lost 9 bases, the J end lost 4 bases, and 10 bases lay between the germline ends. The CDR3 loop spans 12 amino acids. Germline CDR1 is MNHEY and CDR2 is SVGAGI. This CDR3 reads CASGGVNQPQHF. The CDR3 DNA reads as TGTGCCAGTGGGGGGGTTAATCAGCCCCAGCATTTT.

The chain recombines TRBV2 with TRBJ2-2; D ambiguous. Germline V gene lookup returns CDR1 SNHLY and CDR2 FYNNEI. The ends were cut back, 0 bases at V and 6 bases at J, with 2 bases in the middle. CDR3 length equals 12 residues. The CDR3 DNA reads as TGTGCCAGCAGTGAAGCGCCCGGGGAGCTGTTTTTT. This sequence encodes CASSEAPGELFF.

The genes are TRBV19 and TRBJ2-7; weak D call: TRBD1 (6 bases). Germline V CDR1 and CDR2: LNHDA, SQIVND (reference sequence). V lost 5 bases and J lost 6, with 11 bases in between. The CDR3 has 12 amino acids. This CDR3 is CASSGTGREQYF. The CDR3 DNA reads TGTGCCAGTAGTGGAACAGGGCGCGAGCAGTACTTC.

This chain connects TRBV11-2 to TRBJ2-1, with 9 bases fitting TRBD2. V dropped 4 bases and J dropped 3; count of bases not matched to a gene: 4. The germline V gene encodes CDR1 SGHAT and CDR2 FQNNGV. The CDR3 has 15 amino acids. The CDR3 DNA reads as TGTGCCAGCAGCTCCGGAGCGGGGGGCTACAATGAGCAGTTCTTC. The encoded protein is CASSSGAGGYNEQFF. Full variable domain (missing parts from reference TRBV11-2 and TRBJ2-1): EAGVAQSPRYKIIEKRQSVAFWCNPISGHATLYWYQQILGQGPKLLIQFQNNGVVDDSQLPKDRFSAERLKGVDSTLKIQPAKLEDSAVYLCASSSGAGGYNEQFFGPGTRLTVL.

This clone was detected a few times. V gene TRBV4-1 combines with J gene TRBJ2-3, with D tentatively TRBD1 or TRBD2 (5 bases each). The germline gives CDR1 MGHRA, CDR2 YSYEKL. Trimming stripped 5 bases from V and 2 bases from J, with 11 bases between. The CDR3 length is 14 residues. The CDR3 spells CASSSGTTTDTQYF. CDR3 DNA: TGCGCCAGCAGCTCCGGGACCACCACAGATACGCAGTATTTT.

J is TRBJ2-1 and V is TRBV19, with D uncertain. Germline V lookup: CDR1 LNHDA, CDR2 SQIVND (reference sequence). CDR3 length: 12 amino acids. Trimming left V 1 base short and J 8 bases short, with 6 bases between. In DNA, the CDR3 is TGTGCCAGTAGTATAGTTGGGGATGAGCAGTTCTTC. Amino acids: CASSIVGDEQFF.

This sequence joins TRBV6-5 and TRBJ2-2; D perhaps matches TRBD2 (5 bases). The V and J ends lost 5 bases and 3 bases respectively, with 7 bases between them. Per the germline V gene, CDR1 is MNHEY and CDR2 is SVGAGI. The CDR3 spans 13 residues. CDR3 coding DNA: TGTGCCAGCAGTCCGCGGGACACCGGGGAGCTGTTTTTT. This sequence encodes CASSPRDTGELFF.

The chain is built from TRBV29-1 and TRBJ2-5, with D possibly being TRBD2 (6 bases). Germline CDR1 is SQVTM and CDR2 is ANQGSEA. V lost 5 bases, J lost 4 bases, and 11 bases lay in between. The CDR3 is 12 residues long. The CDR3 DNA reads TGCAGCGTTATCACCGGGGGAGAGACCCAGTACTTC. Amino acid sequence: CSVITGGETQYF.

V is TRBV29-1 and J is TRBJ1-5; D gene uncertain. CDR1 SQVTM and CDR2 ANQGSEA come from the germline V gene. The CDR3 contains 12 residues. The V and J ends lost 4 bases and 0 bases respectively, with 4 bases between them. The CDR3 nucleotides are TGCAGCGTTGCCAATAGCAATCAGCCCCAGCATTTT. Its translation is CSVANSNQPQHF.

The chain uses TRBV6-5 and TRBJ2-3; TRBD2 is a possible D gene (5 bases). Germline CDR1 is MNHEY and CDR2 is SVGAGI. The CDR3 length is 15 residues. V lost 8 bases and J lost 4, with 19 bases in between. CDR3 DNA: TGTGCCAGCTGCGAAGGACTGGGAGTGGCAGATACGCAGTATTTT. It yields the protein CASCEGLGVADTQYF.

V usage is TRBV6-5 and J usage is TRBJ2-3; D could derive from TRBD1 or TRBD2 (6 bases each). Germline values: CDR1 MNHEY, CDR2 SVGAGI. This CDR3 spans 12 amino acids. Trimming pared 5 bases from V and 6 bases from J, leaving 9 bases between. The chain's CDR3 is CASSTGRDTQYF. In DNA, the CDR3 is TGTGCCAGCAGTACAGGGAGGGATACGCAGTATTTT.

This chain connects TRBV5-1 to TRBJ2-7; no firm D call. The CDR3 has 13 amino acids. Germline-derived CDR1 and CDR2 are SGHRS and YFSETQ. V was shortened by 0 bases and J by 4 bases, with 8 bases between the two germline ends. CDR3 loop: CASSLVSQYEQYF. DNA of the CDR3: TGCGCCAGCAGCTTGGTTTCGCAATACGAGCAGTACTTC.

The rearrangement uses TRBV7-9 and TRBJ1-2; D is ambiguous. Germline CDR1 SEHNR, CDR2 FQNEAQ (reference sequence). Trimming left V 4 bases short and J 3 bases short, with 18 bases between. The CDR3 is made up of 16 amino acids. The CDR3 sequence: CASSSQASLFYYGYTF. The CDR3 DNA reads as TGTGCCAGCAGCTCGCAGGCGTCACTCTTTTACTATGGCTACACCTTC.

The chain joins TRBV4-1 to TRBJ2-7; D is perhaps TRBD1 or TRBD2 (5 bases each). CDR1 is MGHRA, CDR2 YSYEKL, per germline. Between the trimmed V and J ends, which lost 4 bases and 4 bases, there was a span of 14 bases. The CDR3 totals 14 residues. CDR3 DNA sequence: TGCGCCAGCAGCCCCCAAGGGGAGAGGTACGAGCAGTACTTC. Its translation: CASSPQGERYEQYF.

The gene calls are TRBV13 and TRBJ2-7; a weak D match, TRBD2 (6 bases). This CDR3 is 15 amino acids long. V was clipped by 2 bases and J by 3 bases, with 14 bases between them. Germline V CDR1 and CDR2: PRHDT, FYEKMQ (reference sequence). CDR3 coding DNA: TGTGCCAGCAGCTTAACCAGCGGAGGGGACTACGAGCAGTACTTC. Residues: CASSLTSGGDYEQYF.

The V call is TRBV29-1, the J call TRBJ2-7; 7 positions agree with TRBD2. V was clipped by 6 bases and J by 0 bases; unmatched bases: 5. The CDR3 spans 13 residues. Germline CDR1 is SQVTM and CDR2 is ANQGSEA. DNA of the CDR3: TGCAGCGTGCTTACTAGCGCCTCCTACGAGCAGTACTTC. Translation gives CSVLTSASYEQYF.